These 32 T cell receptor beta chains share one sample of origin, sequenced in a study of cytomegalovirus exposure and HLA in healthy donors. It was with 60 Vbeta and 13 Jbeta primers that the PCR ran. Only in-frame clones appear in the TCRdb table, and some are missing; sequencing was by immunoSEQ multiplex PCR. The profile shows 200,000 or so clones, more than 80% of them singletons. Sample: PBMCs. All receptors come from a man aged 25 to 40 in good health and CMV-seronegative.

DNA for the CDR3: TGTGCCAGCAGCTTTCGGTATGGCTACACCTTC. Protein sequence: CASSFRYGYTF. J is TRBJ1-2 and V is TRBV5-4; D not certain. V lost 2 bases to trimming and J lost 5 bases, with 4 bases between them. CDR3 length equals 11 residues. Germline CDR1 reads SGHNT; CDR2 reads YYREEE (reference sequence).

The rearrangement links TRBV21-1 to TRBJ1-4; whether TRBD1, the table's D call, matches the DNA was not checked. TRBV21-1 is labeled a pseudogene. The CDR3 has 17 residues. The CDR3 loop is CASSPQRETGTNEKLFF. The CDR3, as DNA: TGTGCCAGCAGCCCGCAGAGGGAGACAGGGACTAATGAAAAACTGTTTTTT.

The chain is built from TRBV7-6 and TRBJ2-3, with D tentatively TRBD2 (5 bases). V was pared by 5 bases and J by 5 bases, with 23 bases between. Per the germline V gene, CDR1 is SGHVS and CDR2 is FNYEAQ. This CDR3 has 17 residues. The CDR3 nucleotides read TGTGCCAGCAGCGCCTGGGCCCAAACGCTAGCAGTAGATACGCAGTATTTT. Protein sequence: CASSAWAQTLAVDTQYF.

The table lists this clone with a few counts. The chain uses TRBV6-1 and TRBJ2-3; 7 bases fit TRBD2. Germline V gene data show CDR1 as MNHNS and CDR2 as SASEGT. There are 15 residues in the CDR3. Unmatched junction bases numbered 6, after V lost 5 bases and J lost 1 base. CDR3 sequence reads: CASSLPRGGTDTQYF. For the CDR3, the DNA is TGTGCCAGCAGTTTACCTCGGGGGGGCACAGATACGCAGTATTTT.

The chain combines TRBV27 with TRBJ2-7; 8 bases match TRBD1. The CDR3 runs to 14 residues. The germline V gene has CDR1 MNHEY and CDR2 SMNVEV (reference sequence). Trimming removed 6 bases from V and 7 bases from J; junction bases left unmatched: 11. The CDR3 bases are TGTGCCAGCAGCCCGACAGGGGCACCCTTGGAGCAGTACTTC. It translates to CASSPTGAPLEQYF.

This clone was observed a handful of times. This rearrangement joins TRBV7-9 to TRBJ2-7, with 8 nucleotides matching TRBD2. The CDR3 loop spans 16 amino acids. From germline, CDR1 is SEHNR and CDR2 FQNEAQ (reference sequence). V trimming: 4 bases; J trimming: 0 bases; junction bases outside the gene matches: 8. The CDR3 here is CASSSQSSGSSYEQYF. The CDR3 bases are TGTGCCAGCAGCTCCCAGAGCAGCGGGAGCTCCTACGAGCAGTACTTC.

The chain has TRBV14 and TRBJ1-1; 8 bases are shared with TRBD1. Germline loops: CDR1 SGHDN, CDR2 FVKESK. Germline trimming cut 4 bases from V and 1 base from J; bases unmatched to any gene: 8. The length of the CDR3 is 16 residues. This CDR3 is CASSLQGVKGNTEAFF. As DNA, the CDR3 is TGTGCCAGCAGCCTACAGGGGGTAAAAGGGAACACTGAAGCTTTCTTT.

The chain recombines TRBV4-3 with TRBJ2-5, with TRBD1 identical over 9 bases. The V gene's germline CDR1 is LGHNA and CDR2 YSLEER. V trimming: 1 base; J trimming: 4 bases; junction bases outside the gene matches: 4. CDR3 length equals 15 residues. The CDR3 here is CASSQADRGGETQYF. CDR3 coding DNA: TGCGCCAGCAGCCAAGCGGACAGGGGAGGAGAGACCCAGTACTTC.

On this clone: A junction boundary mismatches the germline segment, possibly from a read error. The V and J genes are TRBV7-7 and TRBJ2-1; no clear D. The CDR3 loop spans 15 amino acids. CDR1 is SSHAT, CDR2 FNYEAQ, per germline (reference sequence). The CDR3, as DNA: TGTGCTAGCAGCTCCCAGAGGAGCTCCTACAATGAGCAGTTCTTC. This codes for CASSSQRSSYNEQFF.

The chain recombines TRBV19 with TRBJ1-6; 8 bases match TRBD1. Germline loops: CDR1 LNHDA, CDR2 SQIVND (reference sequence). V trimming: 6 bases; J trimming: 10 bases; junction bases outside the gene matches: 11. CDR3 length equals 15 residues. CDR3 loop: CASRDREGLRSPLHF. Here the CDR3 DNA reads TGTGCCAGTAGGGACAGGGAGGGCCTAAGGTCACCCCTCCACTTT.

This clone was counted a single time. The J gene is TRBJ1-4, the V gene TRBV18; D gene unclear. CDR1 is KGHSH, CDR2 LQKENI, per germline. The germline V and J ends were trimmed by 3 bases and 7 bases, with 12 bases remaining between them. The CDR3 length is 14 residues. Written as DNA, the CDR3 is TGTGCCAGCTCACCGCCCGAGGTGGGTGAAAAACTGTTTTTT. Translation gives CASSPPEVGEKLFF. The full variable domain, rest sourced from reference TRBV18 and TRBJ1-4, is NAGVMQNPRHLVRRRGQEARLRCSPMKGHSHVYWYRQLPEEGLKFMVYLQKENIIDESGMPKERFSAEFPKEGPSILRIQQVVRGDSAAYFCASSPPEVGEKLFFGSGTQLSVL.

The chain carries TRBV5-6 and TRBJ2-7; 9 bases align to TRBD1. Germline assignment: CDR1 SGHDT and CDR2 YYEEEE. J lost 3 bases, V lost 3 bases, and 7 bases had no gene match. The CDR3 totals 15 residues. For the CDR3, the DNA is TGTGCCAGCAGCTCGGGACAGGGAAATGTCTACGAGCAGTACTTC. It encodes CASSSGQGNVYEQYF. Full variable domain (remainder filled in from reference TRBV5-6 and TRBJ2-7): DAGVTQSPTHLIKTRGQQVTLRCSPKSGHDTVSWYQQALGQGPQFIFQYYEEEERQRGNFPDRFSGHQFPNYSSELNVNALLLGDSALYLCASSSGQGNVYEQYFGPGTRLTVT.

The gene calls are TRBV7-9 and TRBJ2-1; 10 bases agree with TRBD2. V was pared by 3 bases and J by 1 base, with 6 bases of the junction left unmatched. Germline values: CDR1 SEHNR, CDR2 FQNEAQ (reference sequence). This CDR3 region has 17 residues. CDR3 protein: CASSLNSGGMSYNEQFF. The CDR3 nucleotides are TGTGCCAGCAGCTTGAATAGCGGGGGGATGTCCTACAATGAGCAGTTCTTC.

This chain joins TRBV9 and TRBJ1-2; D is undetermined. The V gene lost 3 bases and the J gene lost 8 bases, with 14 bases spanning the gap. CDR1 is SGDLS, CDR2 YYNGEE, per germline. The CDR3 is 13 amino acids. The CDR3 reads CASSGAADEGYTF. In DNA, the CDR3 is TGTGCCAGCAGCGGCGCGGCCGATGAAGGCTACACCTTC.

V is TRBV15 and J is TRBJ1-4; 10 positions agree with TRBD1. V shed 3 bases, J shed 4 bases, and the junction held 2 bases outside the gene matches. The V gene's germline CDR1 is LNHNV and CDR2 YYDKDF (reference sequence). CDR3 length: 15 residues. The CDR3 sequence is CATSRDRGNNEKLFF. The CDR3 DNA reads as TGTGCCACCAGCAGGGACAGGGGGAATAATGAAAAACTGTTTTTT.

This chain joins TRBV7-9 and TRBJ1-2, with 10 bases that match TRBD1. This CDR3 region has 17 residues. Unmatched junction bases numbered 10, after V lost 4 bases and J lost 2 bases. CDR1 is SEHNR and CDR2 is FQNEAQ in the germline V gene (reference sequence). The CDR3 sequence: CASSSKGTGDLNYGYTF. As DNA, the CDR3 is TGTGCCAGCAGCTCGAAAGGGACAGGGGATTTAAACTATGGCTACACCTTC. Full variable domain (missing parts from reference TRBV7-9 and TRBJ1-2): DTGVSQNPRHKITKRGQNVTFRCDPISEHNRLYWYRQTLGQGPEFLTYFQNEAQLEKSRLLSDRFSAERPKGSFSTLEIQRTEQGDSAMYLCASSSKGTGDLNYGYTFGSGTRLTVV.

The chain recombines TRBV5-4 with TRBJ1-2, with a possible D match to TRBD1 (6 bases). The germline V gene encodes CDR1 SGHNT and CDR2 YYREEE (reference sequence). The CDR3 contains 12 residues. V lost 7 bases and J lost 3, with 10 bases in between. CDR3 amino acids: CASADSDYGYTF. CDR3 coding DNA: TGTGCCAGCGCGGACAGTGACTATGGCTACACCTTC.

This clone turned up a few times. The chain recombines TRBV4-3 with TRBJ1-2; 8 bases match TRBD1. The CDR3 length is 15 residues. The junction had 12 bases not matched to a gene; V was cut back by 4 bases and J by 8 bases. In germline, CDR1 is LGHNA, CDR2 YSLEER. The DNA of the CDR3 is TGCGCCAGCAGCCCCCAGGGGGCGCTGAAGAGAGGCTACACCTTC. Translated, it gives CASSPQGALKRGYTF.

Only one count was recorded for this clone. This sequence joins TRBV18 and TRBJ1-2, with 9 bases fitting TRBD1. CDR3 size: 13 residues. V gave up 11 bases and J gave up 7 bases; unmatched junction bases: 11. Germline-derived CDR1 and CDR2 are KGHSH and LQKENI. The CDR3 DNA sequence: TGTGCCGGCTGGGACAGGGAATCTTCTGGCTACACCTTC. The encoded protein is CAGWDRESSGYTF.

V gene TRBV6-1 combines with J gene TRBJ1-5; TRBD1 is a possible D gene (5 bases). V was shortened by 7 bases and J by 4 bases, with 17 bases between the two germline ends. The CDR3 totals 15 residues. CDR1 and CDR2 (germline): MNHNS, SASEGT. The CDR3 region is CASTRPGVPNQPQHF. In DNA, the CDR3 is TGTGCCAGCACCCGACCGGGGGTCCCGAATCAGCCCCAGCATTTT.

V is TRBV7-9 and J is TRBJ1-2; maybe TRBD1 (6 bases). CDR3 size: 12 residues. Germline lookup yields CDR1 SEHNR and CDR2 FQNEAQ (reference sequence). CDR3 region: CIDRSPNYGYTF. The CDR3 coding sequence is TGTATTGACAGGAGCCCTAACTATGGCTACACCTTC. The full variable domain, its missing parts supplied by reference TRBV7-9 and TRBJ1-2, is DTGVSQNPRHKITKRGQNVTFRCDPISEHNRLYWYRQTLGQGPEFLTYFQNEAQLEKSRLLSDRFSAERPKGSFSTLEIQRTEQGDSAMYLCIDRSPNYGYTFGSGTRLTVV.

CDR3 coding DNA: TGTGCCAGCACCATGGGAATTACAGGGCCGGGGGGGGCTTTCTTT. Its translation is CASTMGITGPGGAFF. The chain couples TRBV11-2 to TRBJ1-1, with D perhaps TRBD1 (6 bases). Between the trimmed V and J ends, which lost 7 bases and 11 bases, there was a span of 26 bases. The germline V gene encodes CDR1 SGHAT and CDR2 FQNNGV. The CDR3 has 15 residues.

The chain recombines TRBV14 with TRBJ2-7; no firm D call. The CDR3 totals 11 residues. With 3 bases removed from V and 4 bases from J, the gap between germline ends came to 4 bases. CDR1 and CDR2 from the germline V gene are SGHDN and FVKESK. Here the CDR3 DNA reads TGTGCCAGCAGCCAGAGTTACGAGCAGTACTTC. Encoded protein: CASSQSYEQYF.

The V and J genes are TRBV5-1 and TRBJ1-1; 9 bases agree with TRBD1. J was trimmed by 10 bases and V by 3 bases; bases with no gene match: 1. The CDR3 loop spans 11 amino acids. The germline CDR1 and CDR2 sequences are SGHRS and YFSETQ. As DNA, the CDR3 is TGCGCCAGCAGCTCGGGACAGGGAGCTTTCTTT. Its translation: CASSSGQGAFF. Full variable domain (outside the CDR3, taken from reference TRBV5-1 and TRBJ1-1): KAGVTQTPRYLIKTRGQQVTLSCSPISGHRSVSWYQQTPGQGLQFLFEYFSETQRNKGNFPGRFSGRQFSNSRSEMNVSTLELGDSALYLCASSSGQGAFFGQGTRLTVV.

The rearrangement links TRBV25-1 to TRBJ1-1; TRBD1 might be the D (5 bases). Germline loops: CDR1 MGHDK, CDR2 SYGVNS. This CDR3 has 15 amino acids. V was trimmed by 2 bases and J by 4 bases, leaving 14 bases between them. CDR3 DNA: TGTGCCAGCAGTGAACCCGGGGGAGGCGGCACTGAAGCTTTCTTT. This translates into CASSEPGGGGTEAFF.

V is TRBV28 and J is TRBJ1-3; no clear D. V dropped 6 bases and J dropped 0 bases, with 12 bases sitting between them. CDR1 and CDR2 from the germline V gene are MDHEN and SYDVKM. The CDR3 extends over 15 amino acids. DNA of the CDR3: TGTGCCAGCAGAAACCGGGGTCCCTCTGGAAACACCATATATTTT. Protein product: CASRNRGPSGNTIYF.

The V gene is TRBV29-1, the J gene TRBJ2-5; D may be TRBD2 (6 bases). The J call could be wrong; TRBJ2-7 is a better fit for the DNA end. Germline V gene data show CDR1 as SQVTM and CDR2 as ANQGSEA. The CDR3 has 13 amino acids. In nucleotides, the CDR3 is TGCAGCGTTGTTTCGGAGGGTTCCTACGAGCAGTACTTC. Its protein product is CSVVSEGSYEQYF.

The chain links TRBV27 to TRBJ2-2; 7 nucleotides agree with TRBD2. From germline, CDR1 is MNHEY and CDR2 SMNVEV (reference sequence). The CDR3 totals 16 residues. V was clipped by 0 bases and J by 5 bases; unmatched bases: 6. DNA for the CDR3: TGTGCCAGCAGTTTATCGATTAACGGGGGGACCGGGGAGCTGTTTTTT. Its protein product is CASSLSINGGTGELFF.

Comments on this clone: The junction and the germline gene differ at one end; a read error may be behind it. V gene TRBV7-7 combines with J gene TRBJ1-1; the D is unclear. The CDR3 contains 14 residues. Germline-derived CDR1 and CDR2 are SSHAT and FNYEAQ (reference sequence). The CDR3, as DNA: TGTGCTAGCAGCTTTTCTCTTTTGAACACTGAAGCTTTCTTT. Its translation: CASSFSLLNTEAFF.

This rearrangement joins TRBV5-4 to TRBJ2-7; no definite D call. In germline, CDR1 is SGHNT, CDR2 YYREEE (reference sequence). With 0 bases removed from V and 2 bases from J, the gap between germline ends came to 9 bases. CDR3 length: 14 amino acids. In nucleotides, the CDR3 is TGTGCCAGCAGCTTGGGAGTCAGCGCCTACGAGCAGTACTTC. Translated: CASSLGVSAYEQYF.

V usage is TRBV9 and J usage is TRBJ2-3; 8 bases fit TRBD1. In germline, CDR1 is SGDLS, CDR2 YYNGEE. V shed 4 bases and J 3 bases; nucleotides not matched to a gene: 4. The CDR3 contains 14 residues. CDR3 in amino acids: CASSPGQVTDTQYF. For the CDR3, the DNA is TGTGCCAGCAGCCCGGGACAGGTGACAGATACGCAGTATTTT.

The V call is TRBV28, the J call TRBJ2-7; D may be TRBD2 (5 bases). CDR3 length equals 15 residues. The V and J ends lost 2 bases and 0 bases respectively, with 11 bases between them. Per germline, CDR1 MDHEN and CDR2 SYDVKM. For the CDR3, the DNA is TGTGCCAGCAGTTTAGCTAGCTCTAGCTCCTACGAGCAGTACTTC. It is translated as CASSLASSSSYEQYF. The variable domain in full, with the rest retrieved from reference TRBV28 and TRBJ2-7, is DVKVTQSSRYLVKRTGEKVFLECVQDMDHENMFWYRQDPGLGLRLIYFSYDVKMKEKGDIPEGYSVSREKKERFSLILESASTNQTSMYLCASSLASSSSYEQYFGPGTRLTVT.